A selection of T cell receptor beta chains follows, all from one sample in a study of long-term antiretroviral therapy in people with HIV. Produced via immunoSEQ multiplex PCR; TCRdb's table is partial and in-frame only. The table records more than 20,000 clones, around 88% of them present only once. Source: unsorted PBMCs, taken 3 years after starting antiretroviral therapy. The receptors here all came from a man in his late teens or twenties with HIV. The CDR3 runs from the conserved cysteine through the conserved F or W. The order of the fields is V gene, D gene, clone size, J gene, CDR3 protein, CDR3 DNA. A D gene is named only where the DNA matches it firmly. Size is stated for part of the rows, as once, few or many counts, or as a class when the clone is expanded.

V: TRBV4-1; D: NA; size: NA; J: TRBJ1-1; CDR3: CASSQGTEAFF; DNA: TGCGCCAGCAGCCAAGGGACTGAAGCTTTCTTT
V: TRBV18; D: TRBD1; size: NA; J: TRBJ1-3; CDR3: CASSRQGSGNTIYF; DNA: TGTGCCAGCTCGCGACAGGGCTCTGGAAACACCATATATTTT
V: TRBV20-1; D: NA; size: NA; J: TRBJ2-7; CDR3: CSAKRGAEQYF; DNA: TGCAGTGCAAAACGGGGGGCCGAGCAGTACTTC
V: TRBV18; D: NA; size: few; J: TRBJ2-7; CDR3: CASSPETAYEQYF; DNA: TGTGCCAGCTCACCGGAAACAGCCTACGAGCAGTACTTC
V: TRBV4-1; D: NA; size: NA; J: TRBJ1-1; CDR3: CASSQVGTNTEAFF; DNA: TGCGCCAGCAGCCAGGTGGGTACGAACACTGAAGCTTTCTTT
V: TRBV7-6; D: NA; size: NA; J: TRBJ1-1; CDR3: CASSLPALTGLNTEAFF; DNA: TGTGCCAGCAGCCTACCAGCCCTCACAGGGTTGAACACTGAAGCTTTCTTT
V: TRBV5-6; D: TRBD1; size: few; J: TRBJ1-2; CDR3: CASNLQGGGYTF; DNA: TGTGCCAGCAACCTACAGGGGGGTGGCTACACCTTC
V: TRBV2; D: NA; size: NA; J: TRBJ1-2; CDR3: CASSELGGTGGYTF; DNA: TGTGCCAGCAGTGAATTGGGCGGAACGGGTGGCTACACCTTC
V: TRBV5-5; D: NA; size: NA; J: TRBJ2-2; CDR3: CASSLRRGQTTGELFF; DNA: TGTGCCAGCAGCTTGCGTCGGGGGCAGACCACCGGGGAGCTGTTTTTT
V: TRBV5-5; D: NA; size: once; J: TRBJ1-5; CDR3: CASSLESGGQPQHF; DNA: TGTGCCAGCAGCTTGGAGTCCGGGGGACAGCCCCAGCATTTT
V: TRBV4-2; D: NA; size: few; J: TRBJ1-5; CDR3: CASSQDGGGQPQHF; DNA: TGTGCCAGCAGCCAAGACGGGGGAGGTCAGCCCCAGCATTTT
V: TRBV2; D: TRBD1; size: few; J: TRBJ1-4; CDR3: CASSRGQNNEKLFF; DNA: TGTGCCAGCAGTAGGGGACAGAATAATGAAAAACTGTTTTTT
V: TRBV28; D: NA; size: NA; J: TRBJ2-1; CDR3: CASRGIRNEQFF; DNA: TGTGCCAGCAGGGGAATTCGGAATGAGCAGTTCTTC
V: TRBV5-1; D: TRBD1; size: NA; J: TRBJ1-6; CDR3: CASSSTGDNSPLHF; DNA: TGCGCCAGCAGCTCAACAGGGGACAATTCACCCCTCCACTTT
V: TRBV2; D: TRBD1; size: NA; J: TRBJ2-5; CDR3: CASSVSFRDRGEGTQYF; DNA: TGTGCCAGCAGTGTGTCCTTCCGGGACAGGGGAGAAGGGACCCAGTACTTC
V: TRBV2; D: NA; size: NA; J: TRBJ1-3; CDR3: CASSAGNTIYF; DNA: TGTGCCAGCAGTGCTGGAAACACCATATATTTT
V: TRBV4-1; D: NA; size: NA; J: TRBJ1-1; CDR3: CASSPPSGANTEAFF; DNA: TGCGCCAGCAGCCCTCCTTCAGGGGCGAACACTGAAGCTTTCTTT
V: TRBV10-3; D: NA; size: NA; J: TRBJ1-6; CDR3: CAISESNTRARVNSPLHF; DNA: TGTGCCATCAGTGAGTCGAATACCAGGGCTCGTGTTAATTCACCCCTCCACTTT
V: TRBV7-2; D: NA; size: NA; J: TRBJ2-1; CDR3: CASSLPPAASYNEQFF; DNA: TGTGCCAGCAGCCTCCCCCCAGCGGCCTCCTACAATGAGCAGTTCTTC
V: TRBV5-1; D: NA; size: NA; J: TRBJ2-1; CDR3: CASSLGIPNEQFF; DNA: TGCGCCAGCAGCTTGGGTATCCCCAATGAGCAGTTCTTC
V: TRBV27; D: NA; size: NA; J: TRBJ2-6; CDR3: CASSSAGANVLTF; DNA: TGTGCCAGCAGTTCCGCTGGGGCCAACGTCCTGACTTTC
V: TRBV27; D: NA; size: NA; J: TRBJ2-1; CDR3: CASRTIDRDEQFF; DNA: TGTGCCAGCAGGACAATAGACCGGGATGAGCAGTTCTTC
V: TRBV6-1; D: NA; size: NA; J: TRBJ2-1; CDR3: CASSEVRGSNEQFF; DNA: TGTGCCAGCAGTGAAGTCCGAGGGAGCAATGAGCAGTTCTTC
V: TRBV2; D: TRBD1; size: NA; J: TRBJ1-2; CDR3: CASSATGNGVYGYTF; DNA: TGTGCCAGCAGTGCGACAGGGAACGGGGTCTATGGCTACACCTTC
V: TRBV28; D: NA; size: NA; J: TRBJ2-4; CDR3: CASSLPKNIQYF; DNA: TGTGCCAGCAGTTTACCCAAAAACATTCAGTACTTC
V: TRBV5-4; D: NA; size: NA; J: TRBJ1-2; CDR3: CASSPVGVVNYGYTF; DNA: TGTGCCAGCAGCCCCGTGGGGGTGGTAAACTATGGCTACACCTTC
V: TRBV29-1; D: TRBD1; size: NA; J: TRBJ2-2; CDR3: CSARTGDTGELFF; DNA: TGCAGCGCCCGGACAGGGGACACCGGGGAGCTGTTTTTT
V: TRBV5-6; D: NA; size: NA; J: TRBJ1-4; CDR3: CASTLDGANEKLFF; DNA: TGTGCCAGCACCTTGGACGGAGCGAATGAAAAACTGTTTTTT
V: TRBV6-5; D: TRBD1; size: NA; J: TRBJ2-2; CDR3: CASSSLQRGPGELFF; DNA: TGTGCCAGCAGTTCGCTCCAAAGGGGGCCCGGGGAGCTGTTTTTT
V: TRBV7-9; D: TRBD2; size: NA; J: TRBJ2-4; CDR3: CASRPLLAGGENIQYF; DNA: TGTGCCAGCAGACCCCTACTAGCGGGGGGAGAAAACATTCAGTACTTC
V: TRBV20-1; D: NA; size: NA; J: TRBJ2-3; CDR3: CSKVRTDTQYF; DNA: TGCAGCAAGGTCCGCACAGATACGCAGTATTTT
V: TRBV9; D: NA; size: once; J: TRBJ2-1; CDR3: CASSPGVGYNEQFF; DNA: TGTGCCAGCAGCCCAGGGGTAGGGTACAATGAGCAGTTCTTC
V: TRBV9; D: NA; size: NA; J: TRBJ1-2; CDR3: CASSVANFDSGYGYTF; DNA: TGTGCCAGCAGCGTAGCCAACTTCGACAGCGGGTATGGCTACACCTTC
V: TRBV15; D: NA; size: NA; J: TRBJ1-3; CDR3: CATSSRLSAGNTIYF; DNA: TGTGCCACCAGCAGTAGACTGTCTGCCGGAAACACCATATATTTT
V: TRBV9; D: TRBD1; size: NA; J: TRBJ1-2; CDR3: CASSAILRGNGYTF; DNA: TGTGCCAGCAGTGCTATACTCAGGGGGAATGGCTACACCTTC
V: TRBV19; D: TRBD1; size: NA; J: TRBJ2-7; CDR3: CASTDRTSKEQYF; DNA: TGTGCCAGCACGGACAGGACGTCTAAGGAGCAGTACTTC
V: TRBV19; D: NA; size: NA; J: TRBJ2-1; CDR3: CASSSTLLGESYNEQFF; DNA: TGTGCCAGTAGTTCCACCTTGCTGGGGGAATCCTACAATGAGCAGTTCTTC